These 8 T cell receptor beta chains originate from one sample sequenced in a study of T cell responses to AZD1222 COVID-19 vaccine. Profiled with immunoSEQ multiplex PCR; TCRdb holds only in-frame clones, not every one. The sample consists of about 110,000 clones, roughly 87% of them appearing once. The sample was peripheral blood, taken 28 days after the second AZD1222 dose. All receptors come from an adult who received the AZD1222 COVID-19 vaccine.

The J gene is TRBJ1-6, the V gene TRBV6-5; D remains unclear. CDR3 size: 14 residues. The germline V and J ends were trimmed by 4 bases and 7 bases, with 11 bases remaining between them. Per the germline V gene, CDR1 is MNHEY and CDR2 is SVGAGI. DNA of the CDR3: TGTGCCAGCAGTTGGGCAGACGGGAATTCACCCCTCCACTTT. Residues: CASSWADGNSPLHF.

This chain links TRBV6-2 or TRBV6-3 with TRBJ1-1; D perhaps matches TRBD1 (5 bases). With 4 bases removed from V and 3 bases from J, the gap between germline ends came to 12 bases. Germline CDR1 and CDR2: MNHEY and SVGEGT. This CDR3 contains 14 residues. The CDR3 here is CASSFSQGHTEAFF. Here the CDR3 DNA reads TGTGCCAGCAGTTTTTCCCAGGGTCACACTGAAGCTTTCTTT.

The genes are TRBV7-9 and TRBJ2-2; D is undetermined. V was trimmed by 1 base and J by 6 bases, leaving 9 bases between them. CDR3 size: 14 residues. From germline, CDR1 is SEHNR and CDR2 FQNEAQ (reference sequence). Written as DNA, the CDR3 is TGTGCCAGCAGCTTAGGATCGCACCCCGGGGAGCTGTTTTTT. It specifies CASSLGSHPGELFF.

The rearrangement joins TRBV5-1 to TRBJ1-2, with D possibly matching TRBD1 (5 bases). Per germline, CDR1 SGHRS and CDR2 YFSETQ. V lost 7 bases and J 6 bases, leaving 19 bases between the germline ends. The CDR3 extends over 14 amino acids. The CDR3 sequence: CASYLGSGPNGYTF. The CDR3 DNA reads TGCGCCAGCTACCTAGGGTCGGGGCCCAATGGCTACACCTTC. The complete variable domain, with remaining parts taken from reference TRBV5-1 and TRBJ1-2, reads KAGVTQTPRYLIKTRGQQVTLSCSPISGHRSVSWYQQTPGQGLQFLFEYFSETQRNKGNFPGRFSGRQFSNSRSEMNVSTLELGDSALYLCASYLGSGPNGYTFGSGTRLTVV.

J is TRBJ2-3 and V is TRBV2; TRBD2 aligns across 12 bases. Per the germline V gene, CDR1 is SNHLY and CDR2 is FYNNEI. V was pared by 6 bases and J by 6 bases, with 7 bases of the junction left unmatched. CDR3 size: 15 residues. The CDR3 spells CASRRLAGEGDTQYF. CDR3 nucleotides: TGTGCCAGCAGGCGACTAGCGGGGGAGGGGGATACGCAGTATTTT.

This chain connects TRBV18 to TRBJ2-7; no clear D. The CDR3 runs 15 residues. Deletions cut 3 bases from V and 6 bases from J, with 18 bases between. Germline values: CDR1 KGHSH, CDR2 LQKENI. The CDR3 loop reads CASSPAADGGGEQYF. The DNA of the CDR3 is TGTGCCAGCTCACCGGCGGCTGACGGCGGCGGCGAGCAGTACTTC. Combining the CDR3 with reference TRBV18 and TRBJ2-7 gives the whole variable domain NAGVMQNPRHLVRRRGQEARLRCSPMKGHSHVYWYRQLPEEGLKFMVYLQKENIIDESGMPKERFSAEFPKEGPSILRIQQVVRGDSAAYFCASSPAADGGGEQYFGPGTRLTVT.

This chain connects TRBV21-1 to TRBJ2-5; the DNA was not used to check the table's D call, TRBD1. TRBV21-1 is an annotated pseudogene. CDR3 length: 12 residues. Here the CDR3 reads CASWAVPETQYF. In DNA form, the CDR3 reads TGTGCCAGCTGGGCCGTACCGGAGACCCAGTACTTC.

This rearrangement joins TRBV6-1 to TRBJ1-6, with D possibly being TRBD1 (5 bases). Germline CDR1 is MNHNS and CDR2 is SASEGT. The CDR3 has 16 residues. Trimming took 2 bases from V and 5 from J, leaving 13 bases between them. The CDR3 DNA reads TGTGCCAGCAGTGAACAAGGGAGGGGCAATAATTCACCCCTCCACTTT. Protein product: CASSEQGRGNNSPLHF.